The source of this T cell receptor (beta chain) is a study of blood T cells in healthy people across ages. Healthy Caucasians from Russia aged about 6 to 100 served as donors. For the second PCR, which ran for 7 to 11 cycles, a sample-barcoded 5' primer and a J-beta primer mix were used. Via MiXCR, TCRdb re-called the 5' RACE reads, giving one row per CDR3 protein. The sample shows more than 650,000 distinct CDR3 sequences, about 24% of them seen only once. In regard to this clonotype: Its antigen is undetermined.

Unmatched junction bases numbered 0, after V lost 1 base and J lost 0 bases. CDR3 length equals 17 residues. Germline values: CDR1 SEHNR, CDR2 FQNEAQ (reference sequence). Study-wide findings and caveats: Aged donors had fewer naive CD4+ cells and lower diversity than long-lived donors.

What was sequenced was blood. V and J are TRBV7-9 and TRBJ2-1; 13 bases line up with TRBD2. This TCR came from an older man in good health. The CDR3 spells CASSLGTSGSSYNEQFF. CDR3 DNA sequence: TGTGCCAGCAGCTTAGGGACTAGCGGGAGCTCCTACAATGAGCAGTTCTTC. Full variable domain (remainder filled in from reference TRBV7-9 and TRBJ2-1): DTGVSQNPRHKITKRGQNVTFRCDPISEHNRLYWYRQTLGQGPEFLTYFQNEAQLEKSRLLSDRFSAERPKGSFSTLEIQRTEQGDSAMYLCASSLGTSGSSYNEQFFGPGTRLTVL.